These T cell receptor beta chains were read from a single sample in a study of T cells in Graves' hyperthyroidism and ophthalmopathy. TCRdb analysed the multiplex PCR reads with MiXCR anew, one entry per CDR3 protein. The sample yields about 560,000 distinct CDR3 sequences, 15% to 20% seen once. Material for sequencing was blood. These receptors originate from a woman under 30 with Graves' hyperthyroidism. The CDR3 runs from the conserved cysteine through the conserved F or W.

V,J,CDR3
TRBV25-1,TRBJ2-3,CASIARGPPDTQYF
TRBV28,TRBJ2-5,CASSFRTGKETQYF
TRBV5-1,TRBJ2-1,CASSWDSVDNEQFF
TRBV18,TRBJ2-3,CASSPSDTDTQYF
TRBV20-1,TRBJ2-7,CAVSESPGDEQYF
TRBV5-1,TRBJ2-1,CASSWRDSYYNEQFF
TRBV5-8,TRBJ1-6,CASSSDQDRLNSPLHF
TRBV28,TRBJ2-3,CASSFVAATDTQYF
TRBV6-1,TRBJ1-1,CASSDAWMYTEAFF
TRBV9,TRBJ2-2,CASSVGAENTGELFF
TRBV3-1,TRBJ1-5,CASSQDLGIQQPQHF
TRBV5-4,TRBJ2-3,CASSSGLAGEADTQYF
TRBV7-9,TRBJ1-1,CASSMGLVGPNTEAFF
TRBV7-6,TRBJ2-1,CASSTRDNEQFF
TRBV2,TRBJ1-5,CASSDLGRSQPQHF
TRBV12-3/TRBV12-4,TRBJ1-5,CASRPGTGIRPQHF
TRBV20-1,TRBJ2-5,CSAAKGASRETQYF
TRBV10-2,TRBJ1-6,CASRGDQSPLHF
TRBV3-1,TRBJ2-2,CASSQHGEDGELFF
TRBV20-1,TRBJ2-1,CSARDAQRDYNEQFF
TRBV2,TRBJ2-5,CASTILGAETQYF
TRBV24-1,TRBJ2-2,CATSLGGVNTGELFF
TRBV27,TRBJ1-2,CASSFQGRDYGYTF
TRBV20-1,TRBJ1-5,CSAREFRDNNQPQHF
TRBV5-5,TRBJ2-1,CASRPGQGSNEQFF
TRBV27,TRBJ2-5,CASSNPQAGKQETQYF
TRBV6-2/TRBV6-3,TRBJ2-7,CASSYSRYRVTEQYF
TRBV2,TRBJ2-5,CASSREGPRETQYF